A single sample is the source of the 3 T cell receptor beta chains below, sequenced in a study of shared clonotypes between healthy human individuals. Data came from immunoSEQ multiplex PCR; TCRdb stores just in-frame clones and leaves some out. This table has fewer than 650,000 clones, about three quarters appearing once. Sequences were obtained from PBMCs. The origin of the receptors is a woman in her thirties or forties in good health. Some clones in this sample may be carry-over from other donors' samples.

In this sample, this clone turned up once. This chain links TRBV5-4 with TRBJ2-7; tentatively, D is TRBD2 (6 bases). V was cut by 4 bases and J by 0 bases, with 17 bases left in between. The germline CDR1 and CDR2 sequences are SGHNT and YYREEE (reference sequence). This CDR3 region has 16 residues. The CDR3 DNA sequence: TGTGCCAGCAGCGCAGGGCCGGCTAGCGACTCCTACGAGCAGTACTTC. Translating it yields CASSAGPASDSYEQYF.

The V gene is TRBV5-5, the J gene TRBJ1-2, with D unresolved. The CDR3 is made up of 12 amino acids. CDR1 SGHKS and CDR2 YYEKEE come from the germline V gene (reference sequence). V was shortened by 2 bases and J by 8 bases, with 10 bases between the two germline ends. In nucleotides, the CDR3 is TGTGCCAGCAGCTTCGACTCTCAGGGCTACACCTTC. This gives the protein CASSFDSQGYTF.

The V and J genes are TRBV6-6 and TRBJ2-3; 9 bases map to TRBD2. Germline V gene lookup returns CDR1 MNHNY and CDR2 SVGAGI (reference sequence). V was pared by 8 bases and J by 4 bases, with 1 base of the junction left unmatched. The CDR3 is made up of 12 amino acids. CDR3 in amino acids: CASRTSADTQYF. The CDR3 DNA sequence: TGTGCCAGCCGGACTAGCGCAGATACGCAGTATTTT.